This paragraph covers one T cell receptor (beta chain) sequence. Assay used: immunoSEQ multiplex PCR; TCRdb lists only in-frame clones, some missing. The data contain about 510,000 clones, approximately 79% of them singletons. The sample is drawn from a study of shared clonotypes between healthy human individuals. Unsorted samples used tens of millions of PBMCs for genomic DNA. The receptor was derived from a middle-aged woman in good health. Some clones in this sample may be carry-over from other donors' samples. The sequenced material came from PBMCs.

The CDR3 coding sequence is TGTGCCAGCACCCACTCGGTCTCCTACGAGCAGTACTTC. Translated, it gives CASTHSVSYEQYF. V usage is TRBV6-6 and J usage is TRBJ2-7, with unresolved D. Germline CDR1 is MNHNY and CDR2 is SVGAGI (reference sequence). The CDR3 extends over 13 amino acids. Trimming stripped 7 bases from V and 0 bases from J, with 10 bases between.